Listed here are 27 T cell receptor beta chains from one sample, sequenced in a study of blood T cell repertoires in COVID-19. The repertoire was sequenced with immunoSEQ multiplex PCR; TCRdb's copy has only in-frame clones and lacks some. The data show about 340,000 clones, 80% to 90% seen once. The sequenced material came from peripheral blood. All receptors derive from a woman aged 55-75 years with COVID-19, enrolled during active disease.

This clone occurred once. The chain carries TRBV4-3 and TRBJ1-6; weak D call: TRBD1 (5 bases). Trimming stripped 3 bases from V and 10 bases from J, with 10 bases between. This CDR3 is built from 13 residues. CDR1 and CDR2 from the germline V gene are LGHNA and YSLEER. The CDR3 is CASSQGKGSPLHF. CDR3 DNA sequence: TGCGCCAGCAGCCAGGGGAAGGGGTCACCCCTCCACTTT.

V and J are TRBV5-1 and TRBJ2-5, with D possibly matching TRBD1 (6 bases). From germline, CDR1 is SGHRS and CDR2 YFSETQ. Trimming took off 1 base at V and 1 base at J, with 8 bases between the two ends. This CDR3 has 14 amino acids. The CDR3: CASSLMDSQETQYF. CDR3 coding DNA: TGCGCCAGCAGCTTGATGGACAGCCAAGAGACCCAGTACTTC.

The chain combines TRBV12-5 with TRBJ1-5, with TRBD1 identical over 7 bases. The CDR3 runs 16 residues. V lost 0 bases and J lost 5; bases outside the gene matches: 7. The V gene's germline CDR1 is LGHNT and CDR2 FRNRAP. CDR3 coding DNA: TGTGCTAGTGGTTTGGTAGGTTCAACAGGGGATCAGCCCCAGCATTTT. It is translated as CASGLVGSTGDQPQHF.

The CDR3 protein is CASEGQGGRELFF. Written as DNA, the CDR3 is TGTGCCAGCGAGGGACAGGGAGGACGGGAACTGTTTTTT. This rearrangement joins TRBV3-1 (or the pseudogene TRBV3-2) to TRBJ1-4; 9 bases fit TRBD1. Germline trimming cut 8 bases from V and 12 bases from J; bases unmatched to any gene: 10. The CDR3 contains 13 residues. Germline V gene sequence: CDR1 LGHDT, CDR2 YNNKEL (reference sequence).

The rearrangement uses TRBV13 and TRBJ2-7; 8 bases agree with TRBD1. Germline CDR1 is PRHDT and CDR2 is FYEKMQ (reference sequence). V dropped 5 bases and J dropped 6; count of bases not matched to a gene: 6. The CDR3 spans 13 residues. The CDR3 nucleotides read TGTGCCAGCAGCCCCGGACAGGGAAGCGAGCAGTACTTC. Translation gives CASSPGQGSEQYF.

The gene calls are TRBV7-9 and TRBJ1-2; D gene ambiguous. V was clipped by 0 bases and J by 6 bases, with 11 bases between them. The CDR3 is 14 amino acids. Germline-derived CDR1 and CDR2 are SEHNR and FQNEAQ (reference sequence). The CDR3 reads CASSLALGRDGYTF. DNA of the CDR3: TGTGCCAGCAGCTTAGCGCTAGGCAGAGATGGCTACACCTTC.

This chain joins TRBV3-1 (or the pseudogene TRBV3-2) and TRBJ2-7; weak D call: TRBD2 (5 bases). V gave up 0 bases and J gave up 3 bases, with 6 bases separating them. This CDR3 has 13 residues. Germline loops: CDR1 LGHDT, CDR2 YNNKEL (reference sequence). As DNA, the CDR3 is TGTGCCAGCAGCCAAGATCGGGGCTACGAGCAGTACTTC. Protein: CASSQDRGYEQYF.

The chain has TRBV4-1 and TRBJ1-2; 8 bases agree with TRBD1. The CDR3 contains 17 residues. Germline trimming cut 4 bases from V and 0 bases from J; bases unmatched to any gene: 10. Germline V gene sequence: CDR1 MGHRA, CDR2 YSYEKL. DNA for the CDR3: TGCGCCAGCAGCCGAGGCCCGGGACAGGAGACTAACTATGGCTACACCTTC. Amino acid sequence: CASSRGPGQETNYGYTF.

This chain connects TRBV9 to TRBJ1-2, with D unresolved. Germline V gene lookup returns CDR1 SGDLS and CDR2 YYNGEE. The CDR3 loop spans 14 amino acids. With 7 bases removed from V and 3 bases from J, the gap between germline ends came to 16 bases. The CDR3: CASGPSSGDYGYTF. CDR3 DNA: TGTGCCAGCGGACCATCGTCCGGGGACTATGGCTACACCTTC.

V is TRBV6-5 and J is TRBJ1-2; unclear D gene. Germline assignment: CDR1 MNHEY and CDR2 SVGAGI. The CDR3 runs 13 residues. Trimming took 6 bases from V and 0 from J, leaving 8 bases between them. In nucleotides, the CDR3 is TGTGCCAGCAGGTTAAATCCTAACTATGGCTACACCTTC. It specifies CASRLNPNYGYTF.

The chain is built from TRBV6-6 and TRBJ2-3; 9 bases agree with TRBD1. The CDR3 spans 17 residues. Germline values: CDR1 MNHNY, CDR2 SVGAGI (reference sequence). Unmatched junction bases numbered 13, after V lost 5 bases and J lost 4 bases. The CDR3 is CASSPRLGTGLPDTQYF. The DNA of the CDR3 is TGTGCCAGCAGTCCTCGCCTTGGGACAGGGTTGCCAGATACGCAGTATTTT.

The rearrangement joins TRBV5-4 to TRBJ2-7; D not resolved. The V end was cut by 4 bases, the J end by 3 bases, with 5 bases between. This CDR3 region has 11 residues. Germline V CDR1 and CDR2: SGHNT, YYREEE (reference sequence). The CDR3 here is CASSNIYEQYF. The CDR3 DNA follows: TGTGCCAGCAGCAACATCTACGAGCAGTACTTC. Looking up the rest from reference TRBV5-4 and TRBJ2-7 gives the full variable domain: ETGVTQSPTHLIKTRGQQVTLRCSSQSGHNTVSWYQQALGQGPQFIFQYYREEENGRGNFPPRFSGLQFPNYSSELNVNALELDDSALYLCASSNIYEQYFGPGTRLTVT.

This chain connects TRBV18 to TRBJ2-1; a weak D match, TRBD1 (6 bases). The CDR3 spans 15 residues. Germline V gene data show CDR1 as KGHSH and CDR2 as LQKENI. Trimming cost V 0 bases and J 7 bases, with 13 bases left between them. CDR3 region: CASSPPTGSRNEQFF. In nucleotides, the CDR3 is TGTGCCAGCTCACCACCGACAGGTAGTCGGAATGAGCAGTTCTTC. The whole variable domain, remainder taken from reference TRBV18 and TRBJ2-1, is NAGVMQNPRHLVRRRGQEARLRCSPMKGHSHVYWYRQLPEEGLKFMVYLQKENIIDESGMPKERFSAEFPKEGPSILRIQQVVRGDSAAYFCASSPPTGSRNEQFFGPGTRLTVL.

The CDR3 DNA is TGTGCCATGGGGGCCCCGTCGAGGGAGACCCAGTACTTC. This codes for CAMGAPSRETQYF. V gene TRBV10-3 combines with J gene TRBJ2-5; a possible D gene is TRBD1 (6 bases). Trimming left V 9 bases short and J 5 bases short, with 16 bases between. The germline V gene encodes CDR1 ENHRY and CDR2 SYGVKD. The CDR3 length is 13 residues.

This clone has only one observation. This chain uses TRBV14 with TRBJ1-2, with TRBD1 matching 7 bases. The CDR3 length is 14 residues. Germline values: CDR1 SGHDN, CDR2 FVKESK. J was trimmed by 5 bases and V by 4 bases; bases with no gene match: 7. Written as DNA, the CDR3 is TGTGCCAGCAGCCCAACCGGGACAGCATATGGCTACACCTTC. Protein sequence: CASSPTGTAYGYTF.

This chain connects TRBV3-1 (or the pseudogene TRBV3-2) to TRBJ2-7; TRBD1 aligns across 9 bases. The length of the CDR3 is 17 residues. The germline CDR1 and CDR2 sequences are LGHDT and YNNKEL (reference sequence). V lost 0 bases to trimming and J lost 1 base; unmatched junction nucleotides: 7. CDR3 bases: TGTGCCAGCAGCCAAGATCCGGTGGGGACAGGGTCCTACGAGCAGTACTTC. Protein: CASSQDPVGTGSYEQYF.

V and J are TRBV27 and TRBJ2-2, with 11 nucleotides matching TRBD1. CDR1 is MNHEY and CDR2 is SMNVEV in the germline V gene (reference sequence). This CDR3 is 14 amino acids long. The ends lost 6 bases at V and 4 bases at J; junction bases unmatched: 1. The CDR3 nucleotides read TGTGCCAGCAGGGGACAGGGGGGCACCGGGGAGCTGTTTTTT. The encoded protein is CASRGQGGTGELFF.

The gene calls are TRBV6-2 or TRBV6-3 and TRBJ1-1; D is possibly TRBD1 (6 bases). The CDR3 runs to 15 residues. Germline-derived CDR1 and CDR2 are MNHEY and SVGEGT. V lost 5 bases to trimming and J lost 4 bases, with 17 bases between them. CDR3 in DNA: TGTGCCAGCAGTACCCTACCGGGACAAGGCACTGAAGCTTTCTTT. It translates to CASSTLPGQGTEAFF.

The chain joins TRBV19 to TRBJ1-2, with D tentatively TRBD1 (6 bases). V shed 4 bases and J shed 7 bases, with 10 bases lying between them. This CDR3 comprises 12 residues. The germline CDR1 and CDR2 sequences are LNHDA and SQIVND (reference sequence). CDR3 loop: CASSTGDAGYTF. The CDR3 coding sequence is TGTGCCAGTAGTACAGGGGACGCTGGCTACACCTTC.

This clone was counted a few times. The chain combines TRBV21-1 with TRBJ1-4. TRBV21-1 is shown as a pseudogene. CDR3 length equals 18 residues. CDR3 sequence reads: CASSKGPQGSGGDEKLFF. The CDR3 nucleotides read TGTGCCAGCAGCAAAGGGCCTCAAGGGTCAGGCGGGGATGAAAAACTGTTTTTT.

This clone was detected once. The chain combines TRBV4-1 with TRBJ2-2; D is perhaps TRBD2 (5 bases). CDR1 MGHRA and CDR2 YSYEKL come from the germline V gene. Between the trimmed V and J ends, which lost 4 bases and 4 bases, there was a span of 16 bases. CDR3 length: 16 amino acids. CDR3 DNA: TGCGCCAGCAGCCTTACCGGGAAAAAGGGCACCGGGGAGCTGTTTTTT. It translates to CASSLTGKKGTGELFF.

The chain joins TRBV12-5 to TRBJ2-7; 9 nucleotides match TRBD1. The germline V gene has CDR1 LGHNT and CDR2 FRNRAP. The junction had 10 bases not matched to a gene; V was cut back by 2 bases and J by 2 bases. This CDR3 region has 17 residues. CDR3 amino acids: CASGLIPGTGIPYEQYF. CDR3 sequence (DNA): TGTGCTAGTGGTTTGATTCCCGGGACAGGGATTCCCTACGAGCAGTACTTC. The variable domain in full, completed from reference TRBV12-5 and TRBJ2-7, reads DARVTQTPRHKVTEMGQEVTMRCQPILGHNTVFWYRQTMMQGLELLAYFRNRAPLDDSGMPKDRFSAEMPDATLATLKIQPSEPRDSAVYFCASGLIPGTGIPYEQYFGPGTRLTVT.

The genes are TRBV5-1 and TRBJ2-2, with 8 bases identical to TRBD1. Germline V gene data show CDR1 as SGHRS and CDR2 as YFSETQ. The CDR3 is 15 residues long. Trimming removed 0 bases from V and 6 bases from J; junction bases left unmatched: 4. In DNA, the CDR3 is TGCGCCAGCAGCTTGGTTTCACAGGGGGCCGGGGAGCTGTTTTTT. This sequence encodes CASSLVSQGAGELFF.

The CDR3 region is CASSFPLGAGHNEQFF. As DNA, the CDR3 is TGTGCCAGCAGCTTCCCCTTGGGAGCGGGTCACAATGAGCAGTTCTTC. This sequence joins TRBV7-2 and TRBJ2-1; possibly TRBD2 for D (6 bases). CDR1 and CDR2 from the germline V gene are SGHTA and FQGNSA. The V and J ends lost 3 bases and 5 bases respectively, with 17 bases between them. The CDR3 runs to 16 residues.

CDR3 nucleotide sequence: TGTGCCAGCAGCTTAAGGGGGAAGGAATCACCCCTCCACTTT. This codes for CASSLRGKESPLHF. The J gene is TRBJ1-6, the V gene TRBV7-2, with D tentatively TRBD1 (6 bases). Trimming took off 2 bases at V and 10 bases at J, with 12 bases between the two ends. Germline values: CDR1 SGHTA, CDR2 FQGNSA. The CDR3 spans 14 residues.

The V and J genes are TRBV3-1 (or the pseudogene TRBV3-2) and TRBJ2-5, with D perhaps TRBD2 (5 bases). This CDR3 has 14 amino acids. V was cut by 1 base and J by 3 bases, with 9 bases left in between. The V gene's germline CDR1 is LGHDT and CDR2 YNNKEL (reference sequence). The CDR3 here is CASSQVEGKETQYF. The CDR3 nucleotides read TGTGCCAGCAGCCAAGTTGAGGGAAAAGAGACCCAGTACTTC.

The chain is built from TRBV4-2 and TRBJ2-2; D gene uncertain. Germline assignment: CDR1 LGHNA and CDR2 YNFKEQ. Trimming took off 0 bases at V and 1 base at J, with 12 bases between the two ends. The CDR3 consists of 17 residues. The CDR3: CASSQELGYLNTGELFF. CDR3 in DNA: TGTGCCAGCAGCCAAGAGTTGGGCTACCTGAACACCGGGGAGCTGTTTTTT.